These T cell receptor beta chains were read from a single sample in a study of identifying expanded T cells in peripheral blood. Repertoires were generated with immunoSEQ multiplex PCR, while TCRdb's copy carries only in-frame clones and drops some. The table includes 70,000 or so clones, 85% to 90% detected once. Sequencing input: blood. These receptor sequences come from a person aged 18 to 75 in good health. Each CDR3 is given with its conserved first and last residue. Each record gives: CDR3 protein, CDR3 DNA, D gene, V gene, J gene, clone size. The D gene is left open where the match is weak. Some rows mark clone size as missing; the rest say once, few, many or name a class of expanded clone.

CASRPTGGDGYEQYF	TGTGCCAGCAGACCTACAGGGGGAGACGGCTACGAGCAGTACTTC	TRBD1	TRBV6-5	TRBJ2-7	.
CASSEQPQETQYF	TGCGCCAGCAGTGAGCAGCCCCAAGAGACCCAGTACTTC	.	TRBV10-1	TRBJ2-5	.
CATWDVRFGEQFF	TGTGCCACTTGGGATGTTAGATTCGGTGAGCAGTTCTTC	.	TRBV10-3	TRBJ2-1	.
CASSYGQGKNIQYF	TGTGCCAGCAGCTATGGACAGGGGAAAAACATTCAGTACTTC	TRBD1	TRBV7-9	TRBJ2-4	.
CSVDGLEGGRTEAFF	TGCAGCGTTGACGGGCTCGAGGGAGGGCGCACTGAAGCTTTCTTT	.	TRBV29-1	TRBJ1-1	.
CASGTSWDTQYF	TGTGCCAGCGGGACTAGCTGGGATACGCAGTATTTT	TRBD2	TRBV7-8	TRBJ2-3	once
CASSLDMIHTDTQYF	TGTGCCAGCAGCTTAGACATGATCCACACAGATACGCAGTATTTT	.	TRBV7-2	TRBJ2-3	.
CASSLASGSGETQYF	TGTGCCAGCAGCTTAGCTAGCGGGAGTGGTGAGACCCAGTACTTC	TRBD2	TRBV11-3	TRBJ2-5	.
CASSSPGKGGYEQYF	TGTGCCAGCAGTTCCCCTGGCAAAGGGGGTTACGAGCAGTACTTC	.	TRBV27	TRBJ2-7	.
CASSGTKTDTQYF	TGTGCCAGCAGTGGGACTAAAACAGATACGCAGTATTTT	TRBD2	TRBV6-5	TRBJ2-3	.
CASSIIPGQATDTQYF	TGTGCCAGTAGTATAATTCCGGGCCAGGCCACAGATACGCAGTATTTT	.	TRBV19	TRBJ2-3	.
CASSPGQTTNEKLFF	TGTGCCAGCAGCCCCGGACAGACAACTAATGAAAAACTGTTTTTT	.	TRBV9	TRBJ1-4	.
CASSQITGTGASHSGNTIYF	TGCGCCAGCAGCCAAATAACCGGGACAGGGGCAAGTCATTCTGGAAACACCATATATTTT	TRBD1	TRBV4-3	TRBJ1-3	.
CASSVGQGGRQPQHF	TGTGCCAGCAGCGTTGGACAGGGGGGGAGACAGCCCCAGCATTTT	TRBD1	TRBV5-5	TRBJ1-5	.
CASSTGYPSYEQYF	TGTGCCAGTAGTACAGGGTATCCCTCCTACGAGCAGTACTTC	.	TRBV19	TRBJ2-7	.
CASSSGASYEQYF	TGTGCTAGCAGCAGCGGGGCCTCCTACGAGCAGTACTTC	TRBD2	TRBV7-7	TRBJ2-7	.
CASSLVPDRHTDTQYF	TGTGCCAGCAGCTTAGTCCCAGACAGGCACACAGATACGCAGTATTTT	.	TRBV11-3	TRBJ2-3	.
CSGWSYNEQFF	TGCAGCGGATGGTCCTACAATGAGCAGTTCTTC	.	TRBV29-1	TRBJ2-1	.
CASSLMGFSYEQYF	TGTGCCAGCAGCTTGATGGGGTTCTCCTACGAGCAGTACTTC	.	TRBV5-6	TRBJ2-7	.
CASSPTGRDYGYTF	TGTGCCAGCAGCCCCACAGGGAGGGACTATGGCTACACCTTC	.	TRBV7-9	TRBJ1-2	.
CASSWQQGAGGYTF	TGTGCCAGCAGCTGGCAACAGGGGGCTGGGGGCTACACCTTC	TRBD1	TRBV5-5	TRBJ1-2	.
CASSYGQAWETQYF	TGTGCCAGCAGCTACGGACAGGCCTGGGAGACCCAGTACTTC	TRBD1	TRBV7-2	TRBJ2-5	.
CSAARDNEQFF	TGCAGCGCTGCCCGAGACAATGAGCAGTTCTTC	.	TRBV29-1	TRBJ2-1	.
CARSSGTSPNNEQFF	TGTGCCAGAAGCTCCGGGACTAGCCCTAACAATGAGCAGTTCTTC	TRBD2	TRBV5-3	TRBJ2-1	.
CASSSGARTEAFF	TGCGCCAGCAGCTCTGGGGCAAGGACTGAAGCTTTCTTT	.	TRBV5-1	TRBJ1-1	.
CASSFEGTRKGYTF	TGTGCCAGCAGCTTCGAGGGGACAAGGAAAGGCTACACCTTC	.	TRBV7-2	TRBJ1-2	.
CASSLTGSVYEQYF	TGTGCCAGCAGCTTAACAGGGAGCGTGTACGAGCAGTACTTC	.	TRBV11-2	TRBJ2-7	.
CASRRASNSPLHF	TGTGCCAGCAGGCGGGCCTCTAATTCACCCCTCCACTTT	.	TRBV6-6	TRBJ1-6	.
CASSLMASGNTGELFF	TGTGCCAGCAGCCTCATGGCTAGCGGGAACACCGGGGAGCTGTTTTTT	TRBD2	TRBV11-2	TRBJ2-2	.
CASSPGTSGIYNEQFF	TGTGCCAGCAGCCCTGGGACTAGCGGGATTTACAATGAGCAGTTCTTC	TRBD2	TRBV7-9	TRBJ2-1	.
CASSRDNSYEQYF	TGCGCCAGCAGCCGGGACAATTCCTACGAGCAGTACTTC	.	TRBV5-1	TRBJ2-7	.
CASSHRRSQSNQPQHF	TGTGCCAGCTCTCACCGGCGCAGCCAGAGCAATCAGCCCCAGCATTTT	.	TRBV6-4	TRBJ1-5	.
CSASHGQGSTKRETQYF	TGCAGCGCAAGCCACGGACAGGGGTCCACGAAACGAGAGACCCAGTACTTC	TRBD1	TRBV29-1	TRBJ2-5	.
CASSLIGQGYEQYF	TGTGCCAGCAGCTTAATAGGGCAGGGCTACGAGCAGTACTTC	.	TRBV7-9	TRBJ2-7	.
CASSWTGPTDTQYF	TGCGCCAGCAGCTGGACAGGGCCCACAGATACGCAGTATTTT	TRBD1	TRBV5-1	TRBJ2-3	.
CASSFSSNTGELFF	TGTGCCAGCAGCTTTTCCTCGAACACCGGGGAGCTGTTTTTT	.	TRBV7-2	TRBJ2-2	once
CASSQEMGPRPRPEPEQYF	TGCGCCAGCAGCCAAGAAATGGGGCCAAGGCCTAGACCAGAGCCCGAGCAGTACTTC	.	TRBV4-3	TRBJ2-7	.
CASSLGGGETQYF	TGCGCCAGCAGCTTGGGAGGCGGAGAGACCCAGTACTTC	.	TRBV5-1	TRBJ2-5	.
CASSLPAREKAGGSDGTGELFF	TGTGCCAGCAGTTTACCAGCTCGGGAGAAGGCGGGAGGAAGCGATGGCACCGGGGAGCTGTTTTTT	TRBD2	TRBV28	TRBJ2-2	.
CASSLSGTGLYEQYF	TGTGCCAGCAGTTTAAGCGGGACGGGTCTCTACGAGCAGTACTTC	TRBD2	TRBV28	TRBJ2-7	.
CASSLVSTGELFF	TGCGCCAGCAGCTTGGTTTCCACCGGGGAGCTGTTTTTT	.	TRBV5-1	TRBJ2-2	once
CATGQGTDTQYF	TGCGCCACCGGACAGGGAACAGATACGCAGTATTTT	TRBD1	TRBV5-1	TRBJ2-3	.
CASSSGQGLVTEAFF	TGTGCCAGCAGTTCCGGCCAGGGGCTTGTGACTGAAGCTTTCTTT	.	TRBV6-5	TRBJ1-1	.
CASSFWGGRYNEQFF	TGTGCCAGCAGTTTTTGGGGGGGGCGGTACAATGAGCAGTTCTTC	.	TRBV28	TRBJ2-1	.
CAISESAGRAISLYEQYF	TGTGCCATCAGTGAGTCTGCGGGCAGGGCCATCTCCCTATACGAGCAGTACTTC	.	TRBV10-3	TRBJ2-7	once
CASSGGQGGSPLHF	TGTGCCAGCAGTGGAGGACAGGGAGGCTCACCCCTCCACTTT	TRBD1	TRBV2	TRBJ1-6	.
CASSDLAGAGTGELFF	TGTGCCAGCAGTGACCTAGCGGGGGCTGGGACCGGGGAGCTGTTTTTT	TRBD2	TRBV2	TRBJ2-2	.
CAWSVREFGEAFF	TGTGCCTGGAGTGTACGTGAGTTTGGTGAAGCTTTCTTT	.	TRBV30	TRBJ1-1	few